A selection of T cell receptor beta chains follows, all from one sample in a study of T cell changes during pregnancy in multiple sclerosis. Repertoires were generated with immunoSEQ multiplex PCR, while TCRdb's copy carries only in-frame clones and drops some. The table lists about 30,000 clones, about 89% of them singletons. The source was CD8+ T cells from peripheral blood mononuclear cells, collected in the second trimester of pregnancy. The source of these receptors is a female donor with multiple sclerosis, enrolled in a pregnancy study. The conserved cysteine and the conserved F or W are not part of the CDR3 here.

TRBJ2-1,TRBV9,ASSVSGREYNEQF
TRBJ2-1,TRBV25-1,ASSGTGYNEQF
TRBJ2-2,TRBV6-5,ATPSGTNTGELF
TRBJ1-5,TRBV15,ATSRVSGELH
TRBJ1-6,TRBV19,ASRVGDSPLH
TRBJ2-1,TRBV6-5,ASQGEGVNEQF
TRBJ2-7,TRBV9,ASSAPDRDEQY
TRBJ2-7,TRBV7-6,ASSLNTESGEQY
TRBJ2-7,TRBV7-9,ASSADIYEQY
TRBJ2-1,TRBV10-3,AISDGQGFYNEQF
TRBJ2-7,TRBV28,ASSSAQYEQY
TRBJ2-1,TRBV30,AWSQDSIDLHNEQF
TRBJ2-1,TRBV15,ATGPTATSYNEQF
TRBJ2-7,TRBV29-1,SVVWSGGPYEQY
TRBJ1-1,TRBV27,ASSLGRATEAF
TRBJ2-7,TRBV28,ASSRTGSYEQY
TRBJ1-5,TRBV5-5,ASSLAGNSNQPQH
TRBJ1-2,TRBV4-3,ASSQDRQDANYGYT
TRBJ1-3,TRBV5-1,ASSPLPLDSGNTIY
TRBJ1-2,TRBV28,ASSSSPGQAALYNYGYT
TRBJ2-7,TRBV30,AWSGQGYEQY
TRBJ2-7,TRBV27,ASSSLLRGVTYEQY
TRBJ2-7,TRBV6-5,ASSYSRTGGYEQY
TRBJ2-7,TRBV13,ASSQGQGGREQY
TRBJ2-1,TRBV28,ASSIRDRGLYNEQF
TRBJ2-5,TRBV9,ASSRASGQETQY
TRBJ2-2,TRBV15,ATSSDRETGELF
TRBJ2-5,TRBV9,ASSVAGEEDQETQY
TRBJ2-1,TRBV13,ASSLPSSYNEQF
TRBJ1-1,TRBV4-3,ASSGREEAF
TRBJ1-5,TRBV7-6,ASSSGGVQPQH
TRBJ2-3,TRBV6-4,ASSDSRLADIDTQY
TRBJ1-1,TRBV28,ASSLPGGTEAF
TRBJ2-7,TRBV9,ASSVTSGSYEQY
TRBJ1-2,TRBV27,ASSSRANYGYT
TRBJ1-1,TRBV2,ASSVWTGAF
TRBJ2-7,TRBV27,ASSFISGEQY
TRBJ2-7,TRBV15,ATSRASSGKDYEQY
TRBJ2-5,TRBV4-2,ASSQEGVAGGDETQY
TRBJ1-6,TRBV6-5,ASSEDRDNSPLH
TRBJ1-5,TRBV7-9,ASSLAQGYNQPQH
TRBJ2-5,TRBV6-5,ASSYSQIVGIETQY
TRBJ2-2,TRBV5-6,ASSLDRGDTGELF
TRBJ2-1,TRBV11-1,ANSVGGQAYNEQF
TRBJ2-3,TRBV27,ASSLRRGDTDTQY
TRBJ2-1,TRBV7-3,ASSLLAGGLGEQF
TRBJ2-3,TRBV15,ATRAGGTDTQY
TRBJ2-7,TRBV27,ASSLSRVSYEQY
TRBJ2-1,TRBV6-1,ASSEAPTANNEQF
TRBJ1-5,TRBV19,ASSMISDWQPQH
TRBJ1-1,TRBV2,ASSKDGTPLNTEAF
TRBJ1-2,TRBV7-8,ASSLYRDRSTNYGYT
TRBJ1-6,TRBV18,ASVEGPNLYNSPLH
TRBJ1-1,TRBV5-6,ASSLTGGTTEAF
TRBJ2-2,TRBV7-9,ASQAHTGELF
TRBJ1-5,TRBV28,ASSFKGEGPQH
TRBJ2-4,TRBV2,ASSSDRLAKNIQY
TRBJ2-3,TRBV4-3,ASSHAGTLYTDTQY
TRBJ1-4,TRBV15,ATSRSSNLNEKLF
TRBJ1-5,TRBV15,ATSRDGAGGPHQPQH